This T cell receptor beta chain was recovered during a study of identifying expanded T cells in peripheral blood. With respect to this clone: Its antigen is unknown.

Broader study findings: Across healthy donors, higher total template counts meant significantly greater approximately 2-week count variance. Differentially abundant clones: about 1.2 between replicates, about 15 at around 14 days, under 25 at four.

V lost 1 base and J 3 bases, leaving 6 bases between the germline ends. The CDR3 has 13 amino acids. Germline V gene sequence: CDR1 MNHEY, CDR2 SVGAGI. Healthy donors had no documented immune events, such as infections, while sampled. Sequencing was performed with immunoSEQ multiplex PCR; in TCRdb, only in-frame clones are kept and a portion is missing. The sample holds nearly 60,000 clones, about 92% seen once. This chain uses TRBV6-5 with TRBJ1-1; no definite D call. Input material: blood. This clonotype originated in a person aged 18-70 years in good health. The CDR3 region has the DNA TGTGCCAGCAGTTACTTACAGTACACTGAAGCTTTCTTT. It yields the protein CASSYLQYTEAFF.